A selection of T cell receptor beta chains follows, all from one sample in a study of response to subunit inactivated influenza vaccine. TCRdb reanalysed the RT-PCR reads using MiXCR and keeps one entry per CDR3 protein. The table has about 570,000 distinct CDR3 sequences, roughly 10% seen once; the top ten hold approximately 10%. The data were also submitted as part of a second study, on T cells expressing NK-cell markers.

The input for sequencing was PBMCs from blood, taken on the day of vaccination. The origin of the receptors is a middle-aged man who received an inactivated influenza vaccine. Each CDR3 is given without its conserved first and last residue. Fields, in order: CDR3 protein, V gene, J gene.

CDR3: ASSINPSGSRETQY; V: TRBV7-2; J: TRBJ2-5
CDR3: SVEQGMNTEAF; V: TRBV29-1; J: TRBJ1-1
CDR3: ATSDWTSYSSYNEQF; V: TRBV24-1; J: TRBJ2-1
CDR3: SARRASIGTDTQY; V: TRBV20-1; J: TRBJ2-3
CDR3: ASSWGQREAQSQY; V: TRBV5-5; J: TRBJ2-3
CDR3: ASSYLSGGVGELF; V: TRBV6-5; J: TRBJ2-2
CDR3: ASSPPGASPYNEQF; V: TRBV7-9; J: TRBJ2-1
CDR3: ASSQDYLIRSSYNEQF; V: TRBV4-2; J: TRBJ2-1
CDR3: ASSLALETVYGYT; V: TRBV12-3/TRBV12-4; J: TRBJ1-2
CDR3: ASSVGTAYEAF; V: TRBV7-9; J: TRBJ1-1
CDR3: ASSYSRSSLTGELF; V: TRBV6-2/TRBV6-3; J: TRBJ2-2
CDR3: ASSSTHDREEETQY; V: TRBV28; J: TRBJ2-5
CDR3: ASSPPLAVVEEQF; V: TRBV7-8; J: TRBJ2-1
CDR3: ASSRLAGKQF; V: TRBV6-1; J: TRBJ2-1
CDR3: SARDLDEQF; V: TRBV20-1; J: TRBJ2-1
CDR3: SARKASGRHSWNEQF; V: TRBV20-1; J: TRBJ2-1
CDR3: ASSRQGSSGNTIY; V: TRBV12-3/TRBV12-4; J: TRBJ1-3
CDR3: ASSFGTVYEQY; V: TRBV7-2; J: TRBJ2-7
CDR3: ASRTMFGRNYEQY; V: TRBV28; J: TRBJ2-7
CDR3: ASSSRTAISRELF; V: TRBV28; J: TRBJ2-2
CDR3: ASSTGHQNTEAF; V: TRBV9; J: TRBJ1-1
CDR3: ASSSRQGSHEQY; V: TRBV18; J: TRBJ2-7
CDR3: ASSSEAPTLRSDTQY; V: TRBV7-2; J: TRBJ2-3
CDR3: ASSWTGQTYEQY; V: TRBV6-5; J: TRBJ2-7
CDR3: SVRTNTDTQY; V: TRBV29-1; J: TRBJ2-3
CDR3: ASTTLRATNYGYT; V: TRBV12-3/TRBV12-4; J: TRBJ1-2
CDR3: SGRLAEVYNEQF; V: TRBV29-1; J: TRBJ2-1
CDR3: AISSPGLAGGTDTQY; V: TRBV10-3; J: TRBJ2-3
CDR3: VSRRGQSEFGSYNEQF; V: TRBV6-1; J: TRBJ2-1
CDR3: ASTPGQLSNQPQH; V: TRBV6-1; J: TRBJ1-5
CDR3: SAGRTGTYEQY; V: TRBV20-1; J: TRBJ2-7
CDR3: ASSLVRAGVPGAGYT; V: TRBV28; J: TRBJ1-2
CDR3: ASSHLRGGDEAF; V: TRBV4-3; J: TRBJ1-1
CDR3: ASNGLAGGSYNEQF; V: TRBV28; J: TRBJ2-1
CDR3: ASSLSAGTAF; V: TRBV7-8; J: TRBJ1-1
CDR3: ASSLAGLNTGELF; V: TRBV27; J: TRBJ2-2
CDR3: ASSIPHEIQY; V: TRBV19; J: TRBJ2-5
CDR3: SARYPGETQY; V: TRBV20-1; J: TRBJ2-5
CDR3: ASGGYIYEQY; V: TRBV2; J: TRBJ2-7
CDR3: ASSLNSGRESYNEQF; V: TRBV5-1; J: TRBJ2-1
CDR3: ASRSGLAGGPTQF; V: TRBV12-3/TRBV12-4; J: TRBJ2-1
CDR3: ASSVDRAKNEQF; V: TRBV9; J: TRBJ2-1